The TCR beta chain under discussion was sequenced for a study of cytomegalovirus exposure and HLA in healthy donors (dated by TCRdb to the late 2010s). With respect to the entire study: An earlier analysis of approximately 600 of the donors reported 250 to 300 Gb of sequence data and around 110 million unique TCR beta sequences from 150 million to 200 million T cells. Among almost 400 genotyped donors of the cohort, an average of approximately 230,000 unique TCR beta nucleotide sequences were sequenced per donor, roughly 20% of them non-productive. Every discovery cohort repertoire had been produced on one sequencing platform. An early release that covered fewer than 750 HLA-typed donors contained around 300 gigabases of sequencing data and tens of millions of unique TCR sequences. The aim of the study was to test whether cataloging public T cell receptors could identify signatures of past pathogen exposure. Genome-wide SNP genotypes for about 65% of the roughly 700 donors were used in a later genetic analysis, which treated that subset as a discovery cohort. An earlier analysis of a few hundred of the donors applied high-throughput TCR beta sequencing to assess whether each TCR beta V gene segment acted as functional or pseudogenic. Of the 350 to 450 genotyped donors, approximately 80% fell in the genetic ancestry cluster associated with self-reported Caucasian donors. Typing coverage differed by locus: A, B, C, DRB1 and DQB1 were typed in roughly 620-640 donors, DQA1 in about 510, DPA1 in 600 to 610, and DPB1 in just under 490. In a later analysis, previously published TCR beta repertoires from about 670 donors were re-analyzed and high-resolution HLA genotyping was added so that TCR occurrence patterns could be studied. A separate validation cohort of 100 to 150 different subjects was used in addition to the approximately 610-subject first cohort. To predict cytomegalovirus infection status, the study brought together high-throughput TCR immunosequencing, statistical association of individual TCRs with disease status, and machine learning. Using immunosequencing, the study profiled T cell repertoires from about 610 subjects and related those repertoires to cytomegalovirus serostatus. A handful of DR-DQ haplotypes were handled as single units for association and clustering because linkage in the cohort was strong. Donor age, sex, ethnicity and CMV serostatus were collected together with the repertoire data. Both class I and class II loci were covered by HLA typing, at four-digit resolution. Rather than using new phenotypic data, the later analysis identified candidate immune exposures from TCR beta sequences and from how often those sequences occurred across donors. Broader findings and caveats from the paper: In a later genetic analysis, a missense DCLRE1C variant was associated with V-gene and J-gene trimming of TCR beta chains, and the association was replicated in an independent cohort. A later analysis found that most CMV-associated TCR beta chains appeared HLA-restricted, with HLA associations seemingly driven largely by CMV exposure. In an earlier analysis of fewer than 750 of the donors, most TCR beta V segments were observed in productive rearrangements about 87% or about 30% of the time, broadly matching IMGT annotations. Compared with equally common non-associated chains, HLA-associated TCR beta chains in a later analysis were more clonally expanded and had lower generation probabilities. For the cohort, immune exposure information was limited to CMV serostatus. Most TCR sequences were observed very rarely across donors, whereas some public TCRs were present in many individuals. Because counts were too low, about 17 rarely observed V segments, including chromosome 9 orphons, were excluded from the earlier analysis of roughly 580 of the donors. The authors suggested that the approach could potentially be extended to other disease states and immunological phenotypes. Because HLA typing was unavailable for some donors at each locus, only the typed subset was used in association tests. In a later analysis, the rate of TCR association differed among HLA loci, with DRB1 alleles having the most associated TCRs and HLA-C alleles having the fewest. Linkage disequilibrium might explain the correlated functional status among segregating V segments, but an unknown experimental factor could not be excluded. Strong co-occurrence of HLA alleles, especially DR and DQ, made assigning TCR associations to individual alleles difficult. In a later analysis, more than 15,000 TCR beta sequences were associated with specific HLA alleles at a false discovery rate of 0.05. Several of the top co-occurrence clusters appeared to be linked to parvovirus B19, influenza, CMV and Epstein-Barr virus, according to a later analysis. Presence/absence analyses assumed roughly uniform sequencing depth across donors, an assumption that may not hold. The classifier was reported to diagnose cytomegalovirus status with high specificity and sensitivity in both the original cohort and the validation cohort. A further reported finding was that TCR beta sequences accurately predicted the HLA-A and HLA-B alleles for most subjects in the first cohort. Some IMGT-functional V segments, including TRBV6-2 and TRBV6-3, could not be distinguished by the 87-base-pair reads and were therefore excluded. The study listed approximately 150 TCR beta chains as associated with cytomegalovirus. In vitro tests confirmed that a few of the cytomegalovirus-associated TCR beta chains recognize cytomegalovirus antigens. A cluster of highly shared sequence variants was judged likely to represent a technical artifact of the sequencing pipeline. According to a later genetic analysis, donors in an Asian-associated ancestry cluster had fewer N-insertions in productive TCRs than the approximately 610-donor mean. In this cohort, only TCR beta chains were sequenced, and detectable features were limited by the absence of alpha or paired-chain data.

Notes on this clone: This receptor's antigen is unknown. The input lacks base qualities; no much larger clone sits a single base away.

In total, more than 500 healthy bone marrow donors made up the cohort. All cohort members were sampled while nominally healthy, although unrecorded immune exposures were likely present. The donor tested CMV seropositive and was one of the 289 seropositive cohort members. Every donor gave a peripheral blood sample, and the peripheral blood mononuclear cells from that sample were used for TCR beta sequencing. The Qiagen DNeasy Blood Extraction Kit was used to extract genomic DNA from the blood cell samples. The library relied on the immunoSEQ multiplex PCR assay. A mixture of 60 forward primers for TCR Vbeta segments and 13 reverse primers for TCR Jbeta segments was used in the multiplex PCR. A multiplex PCR assay on genomic DNA amplified the CDR3 region of rearranged TCR beta genes. Amplified TCR beta libraries were sequenced as 87-base-pair reads on the Illumina HiSeq System. Per the source publication's procedure: In a later analysis, tens of millions of unique TCR beta chains were counted across the roughly 700 repertoires, and approximately 9.9 million of these chains were shared by at least two donors. Raw reads were error-corrected and collapsed into unique sequences by a nearest-neighbor algorithm in which closely related sequences were merged to remove PCR and sequencing errors. Alignment of CDR3 sequences to IMGT reference sequences was used to assign V, D and J gene segments. For a sequence to be retained, a match of at least six nucleotides to both a V gene segment and a J gene segment was required. A rearrangement counted as productive if the CDR3 had no stop codons and remained in frame with V and J, and every other rearrangement counted as non-productive. Following IMGT convention, CDR3 was defined as the stretch from the second conserved V-encoded cysteine up to the conserved J-encoded phenylalanine. The earlier analysis of 500 to 600 of the donors excluded sequences that lacked an unambiguous match to a single V gene segment. In an earlier analysis of several hundred of the donors, V segments were called functional above 56.7% productive rearrangements and were called segregating when the between-donor standard deviation exceeded 5%. A statistical classification framework was developed to diagnose cytomegalovirus status using the catalog of TCR beta chain sequences. V and J gene assignment, in a later analysis, came from comparing TCR nucleotide sequences with IMGT/GENE-DB human TR gene sequences. A later analysis assigned CDR3 sequences and most-parsimonious VDJ recombination scenarios with the TCRdist pipeline. A later analysis defined each TCR beta chain by its CDR3 amino acid sequence plus V-gene family, and excluded reads lacking a unique V-gene family. In a later analysis, around 650 highly shared, low-generation-probability nucleotide sequences were removed to address suspected cross-contamination and a sequencing artifact. In a later analysis, a clonal expansion index for each public chain was calculated from normalized within-repertoire ranks of inferred template counts. Generation probabilities in a later analysis came from a VDJ recombination model fitted to out-of-frame rearrangements, and those results were checked against IGoR. Hypergeometric tests were used in a later analysis to score TCR-TCR, TCR-HLA and TCR-CMV co-occurrence, with a repertoire-size bias correction applied to the TCR pairs. False discovery rates were estimated in a later analysis by permuting HLA or CMV assignments 20 times. In a later analysis, co-occurring TCRs were grouped using DBSCAN, with TCRdist sequence similarity added in when clustering inside HLA-allele-positive subsets. Repertoires with fewer than 30,000 or more than 120,000 public chains, plus five repertoires with anomalous nucleotide sharing, were excluded from co-occurrence clustering. This immuneACCESS table, as held by TCRdb, lists in-frame sequences with V and J called but not all clones. Of the missing ones, under half trace to an unresolved V gene in checked studies; the others have no known cause. That table gives V, J and clone size, and the DNA gave D and trimming. The sample table holds over 110,000 clones, of which around 83% were seen once. Together, the top ten hold roughly 1.2% of the sample.

Germline trimming: 6 bases from V, 6 bases from J; junction bases outside gene matches: 11. The germline V gene (reference sequence) provides CDR1 MNHEY and CDR2 SMNVEV. Its CDR3 holds 16 amino acids, cysteine through phenylalanine. Only CDR3 DNA remains: 48 bases, in frame from the first base. The rearrangement joined TRBV27 to TRBJ2-3, with TRBD2 matching 11 junction bases. This sequence was found in a male donor in good health and CMV-seropositive. The sample comprised PBMCs. The CDR3 region: CASRPIAGGPSDTQYF. In nucleotide form, the sequence is TGTGCCAGCAGACCAATAGCGGGAGGGCCCTCGGATACGCAGTATTTT.